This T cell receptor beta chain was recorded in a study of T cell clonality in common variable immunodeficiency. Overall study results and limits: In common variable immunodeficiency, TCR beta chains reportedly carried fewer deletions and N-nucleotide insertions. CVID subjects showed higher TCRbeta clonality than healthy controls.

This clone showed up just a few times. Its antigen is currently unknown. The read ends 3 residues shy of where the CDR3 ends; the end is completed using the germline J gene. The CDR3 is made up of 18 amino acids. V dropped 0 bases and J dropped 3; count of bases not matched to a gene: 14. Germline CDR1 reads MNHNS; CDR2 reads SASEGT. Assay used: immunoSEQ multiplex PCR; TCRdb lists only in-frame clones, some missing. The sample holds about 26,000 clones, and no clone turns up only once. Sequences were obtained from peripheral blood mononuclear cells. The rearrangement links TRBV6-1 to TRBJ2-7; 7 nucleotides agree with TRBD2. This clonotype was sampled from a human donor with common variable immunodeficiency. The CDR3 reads CASSEAVLGGGYVYEQYF. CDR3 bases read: TGTGCCAGCAGTGAAGCGGTCTTGGGCGGGGGTTACGTCTACGAG.